These T cell receptor beta chains were read from a single sample in a study of blood T cell repertoires in COVID-19. The table came from immunoSEQ multiplex PCR; TCRdb's copy has only in-frame clones and leaves some out. The sample shows approximately 470,000 clones, roughly 85% of them seen only once. Material for sequencing was peripheral blood. The receptor source for this set is a human donor in a cohort sampled during active COVID-19. The CDR3 runs from the conserved cysteine through the conserved F or W. Each record gives: V gene, D gene, J gene, clone size, CDR3 DNA, CDR3 protein. D genes are given only for firm matches. Expanded clones get a size class; other rows say once, few or many, or leave the size out.

V: TRBV30; D: TRBD1; J: TRBJ1-2; size: NA; DNA: TGTGCCTGGAGATTGACAGGGAAAGGTGGCTACACCTTC; CDR3: CAWRLTGKGGYTF
V: TRBV24-1; D: TRBD1; J: TRBJ2-5; size: few; DNA: TGTGCCACCAGTGATCAAGGGACAGGGGGCGGGGAGACCCAGTACTTC; CDR3: CATSDQGTGGGETQYF
V: TRBV19; D: TRBD2; J: TRBJ2-7; size: NA; DNA: TGTGCCAGTAGAGTGAGCGGGAGGACTACCTACGAGCAGTACTTC; CDR3: CASRVSGRTTYEQYF
V: TRBV5-1; D: TRBD2; J: TRBJ2-5; size: NA; DNA: TGCGCCAGCAGCCGGACTAGCGGGAGTGGAGATGAGACCCAGTACTTC; CDR3: CASSRTSGSGDETQYF
V: TRBV30; D: NA; J: TRBJ1-5; size: NA; DNA: TGTGCCTGGAGTGTACGGCATGCAGCAGGTCAGCCCCAGCATTTT; CDR3: CAWSVRHAAGQPQHF
V: TRBV6-4; D: TRBD2; J: TRBJ2-1; size: NA; DNA: TGTGCCAGCAGTGTCGAGCGGGGCCCCTACAATGAGCAGTTCTTC; CDR3: CASSVERGPYNEQFF
V: TRBV30; D: TRBD1; J: TRBJ2-7; size: NA; DNA: TGTGCCTGGAGAGTTCCGGGGACAGGGGGCTCCTACGAGCAGTACTTC; CDR3: CAWRVPGTGGSYEQYF
V: TRBV30; D: NA; J: TRBJ1-6; size: few; DNA: TGTGCCTGGGGGCCCCCAAGGAGCTCCTATAATTCACCCCTCCACTTT; CDR3: CAWGPPRSSYNSPLHF
V: TRBV27; D: NA; J: TRBJ2-5; size: NA; DNA: TGTGCCAGCACTCCCCGGTTCCAAGAGACCCAGTACTTC; CDR3: CASTPRFQETQYF
V: TRBV4-2; D: NA; J: TRBJ1-1; size: NA; DNA: TGTGCCAGCAGCCCTGAGAGGGGGACAAGACTGAACACTGAAGCTTTCTTT; CDR3: CASSPERGTRLNTEAFF
V: TRBV27; D: TRBD2; J: TRBJ2-5; size: NA; DNA: TGTGCCAGCAGTTTCTGGCTAGCGGAGGGGGAGACCCAGTACTTC; CDR3: CASSFWLAEGETQYF
V: TRBV7-2; D: TRBD1; J: TRBJ1-2; size: once; DNA: TGTGCCAGCAGCTTAGAGGGGACAGGGGACTATGGCTACACCTTC; CDR3: CASSLEGTGDYGYTF
V: TRBV12-5; D: TRBD2; J: TRBJ2-1; size: NA; DNA: TGTGCTAGTGGCCTGGGACTAGCGGGGGCATACAATGAGCAGTTCTTC; CDR3: CASGLGLAGAYNEQFF
V: TRBV19; D: TRBD1; J: TRBJ2-4; size: NA; DNA: TGTGCCAGTAGTTCAACAGGGGTGGACATTCAGTACTTC; CDR3: CASSSTGVDIQYF
V: TRBV29-1; D: NA; J: TRBJ1-1; size: NA; DNA: TGCGGCTGGGGGGGACCTGGCACTGAAGCTTTCTTT; CDR3: CGWGGPGTEAFF
V: TRBV5-5; D: TRBD1; J: TRBJ1-6; size: once; DNA: TGTGCCAGCAGCTTTTACCGGGACAGGGGGCGGAATATCGGTTCACCCCTCCACTTT; CDR3: CASSFYRDRGRNIGSPLHF
V: TRBV7-9; D: TRBD1; J: TRBJ2-3; size: few; DNA: TGTGCCAGCAGCCCCCAGACAGGGGGACCGTCCGGTACGCAGTATTTT; CDR3: CASSPQTGGPSGTQYF
V: TRBV10-3; D: TRBD1; J: TRBJ1-1; size: NA; DNA: TGTGCCACATCAACGGGACAGGACGATCAAGCTTTCTTT; CDR3: CATSTGQDDQAFF